The 27 T cell receptor beta chains given below trace back to one sample, sequenced in a study of T cell repertoires in cytomegalovirus infection. Their antigens are not known. MiXCR, run by TCRdb on the reads, gives a single entry per CDR3 protein. The table lists about 920,000 distinct CDR3 sequences, 30% to 40% of them singletons. The sample here was cultured CD8+ T cells from PBMCs, taken from culture after CMV antigen stimulation. The receptors here all came from a human donor in good health (CMV status not recorded). Some clones in this sample may be carry-over from other donors' samples.

The chain combines TRBV10-3 with TRBJ1-2, with 9 nucleotides matching TRBD1. Germline V lookup: CDR1 ENHRY, CDR2 SYGVKD. The CDR3 spans 16 residues. V gave up 5 bases and J gave up 5 bases; unmatched junction bases: 12. The DNA of the CDR3 is TGTGCCATCAGTACGCAATACCACAGGGGGCTGTATGGCTACACCTTC. Protein: CAISTQYHRGLYGYTF.

The V call is TRBV20-1, the J call TRBJ2-1; 11 bases fit TRBD2. CDR1 and CDR2 (germline): DFQATT, SNEGSKA (reference sequence). V lost 6 bases to trimming and J lost 0 bases; unmatched junction nucleotides: 4. The length of the CDR3 is 15 residues. This CDR3 reads CSADSGGGSYNEQFF. The CDR3, as DNA: TGCAGTGCAGATAGCGGGGGGGGCTCCTACAATGAGCAGTTCTTC.

This clonotype was counted at least ten times. This rearrangement joins TRBV12-3 or TRBV12-4 to TRBJ1-2; D gene ambiguous. This CDR3 region has 14 residues. Trimming removed 7 bases at V and 0 bases at J, with 12 bases between. In DNA, the CDR3 is TGTGCCAGCACCTCAAGGGTCACTAACTATGGCTACACCTTC. Encoded protein: CASTSRVTNYGYTF.

The genes are TRBV7-9 and TRBJ2-7; no clear D. The CDR3 loop spans 12 amino acids. The germline V and J ends were trimmed by 10 bases and 6 bases, with 16 bases remaining between them. Germline CDR1 reads SEHNR; CDR2 reads FQNEAQ (reference sequence). The CDR3 DNA follows: TGTGCCACTCTGCAAGTGGGTCTCGAGCAGTACTTC. Protein sequence: CATLQVGLEQYF.

This clonotype was seen many times. The chain couples TRBV6-1 to TRBJ2-1, with 9 positions matching TRBD2. This CDR3 comprises 15 residues. Trimming cost V 5 bases and J 4 bases; bases outside gene matches: 6. The germline gives CDR1 MNHNS, CDR2 SASEGT. This CDR3 reads CASSPSGGNYNEQFF. CDR3 nucleotide sequence: TGTGCCAGCAGTCCCAGCGGGGGGAATTACAATGAGCAGTTCTTC.

This clonotype was recorded a few times. The chain joins TRBV28 to TRBJ2-5; D is uncertain. CDR1 and CDR2 from the germline V gene are MDHEN and SYDVKM. V shed 3 bases and J shed 5 bases, with 10 bases lying between them. CDR3 size: 13 residues. In nucleotides, the CDR3 is TGTGCCAGCAGTTTCCCCCGGTGGGAGACCCAGTACTTC. Its translation: CASSFPRWETQYF. Based on the CDR3 plus reference TRBV28 and TRBJ2-5, the full variable domain is DVKVTQSSRYLVKRTGEKVFLECVQDMDHENMFWYRQDPGLGLRLIYFSYDVKMKEKGDIPEGYSVSREKKERFSLILESASTNQTSMYLCASSFPRWETQYFGPGTRLLVL.

The V and J genes are TRBV12-3 or TRBV12-4 and TRBJ2-7; 8 bases fit TRBD2. Trimming removed 5 bases from V and 6 bases from J; junction bases left unmatched: 9. The length of the CDR3 is 14 residues. The CDR3 coding sequence is TGTGCCAGCAGTCTCCCGGGGGGGGCCGGCGAGCAGTACTTC. The encoded protein is CASSLPGGAGEQYF.

This clonotype has only a few counts. The J gene is TRBJ2-6, the V gene TRBV28; 8 bases are shared with TRBD2. From germline, CDR1 is MDHEN and CDR2 SYDVKM. V shed 6 bases, J shed 0 bases, and the junction held 4 bases outside the gene matches. The CDR3 has 16 amino acids. CDR3 nucleotides: TGTGCCAGCAGCGGAGCGGGGGTCTCTGGGGCCAACGTCCTGACTTTC. Amino acids: CASSGAGVSGANVLTF.

The chain joins TRBV27 to TRBJ2-7; TRBD1 aligns across 12 bases. This CDR3 is 14 amino acids long. CDR1 and CDR2 from the germline V gene are MNHEY and SMNVEV (reference sequence). V dropped 4 bases and J dropped 6; count of bases not matched to a gene: 4. The CDR3 DNA is TGTGCCAGCAGTTCTGGGACAGGGGGCTCCGAGCAGTACGTC. This codes for CASSSGTGGSEQYV.

CDR3 loop: CASSFGTGGFQPQHF. Here the CDR3 DNA reads TGTGCCAGCAGTTTTGGGACAGGGGGGTTTCAGCCCCAGCATTTT. V usage is TRBV12-3 or TRBV12-4 and J usage is TRBJ1-5, with TRBD1 identical over 11 bases. The V and J ends lost 3 bases and 6 bases, in that order; junction bases with no gene match: 4. This CDR3 has 15 residues.

V and J are TRBV7-2 and TRBJ2-2, with D hard to call. The CDR3 extends over 15 amino acids. The V end lost 5 bases, the J end lost 7 bases, and 17 bases lay between the germline ends. Germline V lookup: CDR1 SGHTA, CDR2 FQGNSA. The CDR3 loop reads CASSDDHTVIGELFF. CDR3 DNA: TGTGCCAGCAGCGACGACCACACGGTGATCGGGGAGCTGTTTTTT.

This clonotype was seen repeatedly, ten times or more. The chain recombines TRBV27 with TRBJ2-5; no clear D. Germline V gene lookup returns CDR1 MNHEY and CDR2 SMNVEV (reference sequence). Trimming cost V 1 base and J 5 bases, with 8 bases left between them. The CDR3 extends over 13 amino acids. The CDR3 spells CASSLFRRETQYF. The CDR3 coding sequence is TGTGCCAGCAGTTTATTTAGAAGGGAGACCCAGTACTTC.

The rearrangement uses TRBV14 and TRBJ1-1, with 7 bases that match TRBD1. CDR1 and CDR2 from the germline V gene are SGHDN and FVKESK. The CDR3 is 16 residues long. V dropped 4 bases and J dropped 1; count of bases not matched to a gene: 9. CDR3 in amino acids: CASSRGRQGQNTEAFF. The CDR3 coding sequence is TGTGCCAGCAGCCGAGGGCGACAGGGCCAGAACACTGAAGCTTTCTTT.

This rearrangement joins TRBV16 to TRBJ1-1; D may be TRBD1 (5 bases). The germline gives CDR1 KGHSY, CDR2 FQNENV. V lost 4 bases and J 11 bases, leaving 20 bases between the germline ends. The CDR3 consists of 14 residues. The chain's CDR3 is CASSPGEGLYDAFF. CDR3 sequence (DNA): TGTGCCAGCAGCCCCGGAGAGGGGCTTTATGATGCTTTCTTT. Looking up the rest from reference TRBV16 and TRBJ1-1 gives the full variable domain: GEEVAQTPKHLVRGEGQKAKLYCAPIKGHSYVFWYQQVLKNEFKFLISFQNENVFDETGMPKERFSAKCLPNSPCSLEIQATKLEDSAVYFCASSPGEGLYDAFFGQGTRLTVV.

This CDR3 reads CSARSLRGTYEQYV. The DNA of the CDR3 is TGCAGTGCTAGATCCCTGAGGGGGACCTACGAGCAGTACGTC. The V gene is TRBV20-1, the J gene TRBJ2-7; D is possibly TRBD1 (6 bases). There are 14 residues in the CDR3. Germline CDR1 and CDR2: DFQATT and SNEGSKA (reference sequence). V gave up 2 bases and J gave up 2 bases, with 13 bases separating them.

This clonotype was counted only a few times. The rearrangement uses TRBV7-9 and TRBJ2-7, with D perhaps TRBD1 or TRBD2 (6 bases each). This CDR3 has 14 residues. In germline, CDR1 is SEHNR, CDR2 FQNEAQ (reference sequence). V was shortened by 5 bases and J by 2 bases, with 13 bases between the two germline ends. Written as DNA, the CDR3 is TGTGCCAGCAGCCACAGGGACTTCGCCTACGAGCAGTACGTC. Residues: CASSHRDFAYEQYV.

This clonotype has more than one count but fewer than ten. This chain links TRBV14 with TRBJ2-7; maybe TRBD2 (5 bases). The CDR3 extends over 18 amino acids. V was clipped by 4 bases and J by 3 bases, with 25 bases between them. Germline V gene lookup returns CDR1 SGHDN and CDR2 FVKESK. The CDR3 reads CASSLLGSDSPNVYEQYF. Here the CDR3 DNA reads TGTGCCAGCAGCCTATTGGGGTCGGACTCCCCGAACGTCTACGAGCAGTACTTC.

This clonotype was recorded once. The germline gene is not matched at one end of the junction; a read error may be the cause. The V call is TRBV5-3, the J call TRBJ2-2, with TRBD1 matching over 7 bases. TRBV5-3 is treated as an ORF (open reading frame) with a function not yet certain. The CDR3 has 15 amino acids. CDR3 amino acids: CASSRGQENTRELFF. For the CDR3, the DNA is TGTGCCAGCAGCAGAGGACAGGAGAACACCAGGGAGCTGTTTTTT.

V usage is TRBV20-1 and J usage is TRBJ2-1; TRBD1 aligns across 7 bases. The CDR3 loop spans 16 amino acids. Germline V lookup: CDR1 DFQATT, CDR2 SNEGSKA (reference sequence). J lost 4 bases, V lost 3 bases, and 12 bases had no gene match. CDR3 DNA sequence: TGCAGTGCTAGGTCCAACGGGACAGCTTTGTACAATGAGCAGTTCTTC. This encodes CSARSNGTALYNEQFF.

The chain links TRBV29-1 to TRBJ2-1, with TRBD2 matching over 8 bases. The length of the CDR3 is 16 residues. Germline CDR1 SQVTM, CDR2 ANQGSEA. Trimming took 0 bases from V and 2 from J; bases not matched to a gene: 6. The CDR3 DNA reads TGCAGCGTTGAAGAGGCTAGCGGGCTTACCTACAATGAGCAGTTCTTC. This codes for CSVEEASGLTYNEQFF.

This chain uses TRBV6-8 with TRBJ1-2; a possible D gene is TRBD1 (5 bases). The germline V gene encodes CDR1 MNHGY and CDR2 SAAAGT. Trimming cost V 4 bases and J 3 bases, with 12 bases left between them. The CDR3 consists of 14 residues. CDR3 loop: CASSFQGSDYGYTF. In DNA, the CDR3 is TGTGCCAGCAGTTTTCAGGGTAGTGACTATGGCTACACCTTC.

V is TRBV27 and J is TRBJ2-1; weak D call: TRBD1 (6 bases). CDR3 length: 15 residues. Per the germline V gene, CDR1 is MNHEY and CDR2 is SMNVEV (reference sequence). The germline V and J ends were trimmed by 4 bases and 4 bases, with 14 bases remaining between them. As DNA, the CDR3 is TGTGCCAGCAGTTCCCGGGACATGGGGTACAATGAGCAGTTCTTC. It specifies CASSSRDMGYNEQFF.

There are a few counts of this clonotype. The chain carries TRBV7-4 and TRBJ2-1; possibly TRBD1 for D (5 bases). Per germline, CDR1 SGHVT and CDR2 SQSDAQ. This CDR3 spans 16 amino acids. V was trimmed by 5 bases and J by 0 bases, leaving 14 bases between them. The CDR3 DNA sequence: TGTGCCAGCAGCCCCAGGGATACTGGCTCCTACAATGAGCAGTTCTTC. Its protein product is CASSPRDTGSYNEQFF.

The V gene is TRBV29-1, the J gene TRBJ1-1; D is ambiguous. Germline CDR1 SQVTM, CDR2 ANQGSEA. V was trimmed by 6 bases and J by 0 bases, leaving 11 bases between them. This CDR3 has 13 residues. This CDR3 is CSVTDPVNTEAFF. The CDR3, as DNA: TGCAGCGTAACGGACCCAGTGAACACTGAAGCTTTCTTT.

V is TRBV2 and J is TRBJ2-3; no clear D. The CDR3 consists of 13 residues. Germline values: CDR1 SNHLY, CDR2 FYNNEI. The V gene lost 3 bases and the J gene lost 0 bases, with 4 bases spanning the gap. The CDR3 region has the DNA TGTGCCAGCAGTGATGCAAGCACAGATACGCAGTATTTT. Residues: CASSDASTDTQYF. Supplemented by reference TRBV2 and TRBJ2-3, the full variable domain reads EPEVTQTPSHQVTQMGQEVILRCVPISNHLYFYWYRQILGQKVEFLVSFYNNEISEKSEIFDDQFSVERPDGSNFTLKIRSTKLEDSAMYFCASSDASTDTQYFGPGTRLTVL.

This chain joins TRBV27 and TRBJ2-2; D possibly corresponds to TRBD2 (7 bases). V was clipped by 1 base and J by 6 bases, with 15 bases between them. Germline lookup yields CDR1 MNHEY and CDR2 SMNVEV (reference sequence). The CDR3 is 16 residues long. The CDR3 nucleotides are TGTGCCAGCAGTTTATATGGGGGGGCCAATCCCGGGGAGCTGTTTTTT. Translating gives CASSLYGGANPGELFF.

This clonotype was picked up a small number of times. The V gene is TRBV29-1, the J gene TRBJ2-2; 9 bases fit TRBD2. Germline V gene lookup returns CDR1 SQVTM and CDR2 ANQGSEA. This CDR3 comprises 14 residues. The V gene end was trimmed by 3 bases and the J gene end by 4 bases; junction bases not matched to a gene: 3. This chain's CDR3 is CSVESGGITGELFF. The CDR3, as DNA: TGCAGCGTTGAGAGCGGGGGGATCACCGGGGAGCTGTTTTTT.